These 29 T cell receptor beta chains share one sample of origin, sequenced in a study of T-cell memory formation after mild COVID-19 (TCRdb year 2021). Library generation was performed with 5' RACE. The sequencer was an Illumina NovaSeq 6000. TCRdb ran its own pipeline on the public reads, namely fastp trimming at Q25 and MiXCR clone calling, and kept in-frame beta chains. Here each entry gathers all rows of one CDR3 protein and keeps the most common genes and DNA. For this sample there are 200,000 to 250,000 distinct CDR3 sequences; about 16% appear just once. 3.5% of the sample belongs to the ten largest clones. Sequenced sample: PBMCs or a T cell subset sorted from them (not recorded which). Source of these receptors: a man between 18 and 29 years old who had mild COVID-19 (a few samples of this study predate the infection). The sample titles of this study are shuffled in the database, so cell type and time point are left out; the donor was told from shared clones.

This clonotype was counted a few times. The chain uses TRBV10-3 and TRBJ1-6; no clear D. The CDR3 spans 12 residues. The V end was cut by 8 bases, the J end by 8 bases, with 10 bases between. Germline-derived CDR1 and CDR2 are ENHRY and SYGVKD. The CDR3 loop reads CAIGGSDSPLHF. The CDR3 DNA follows: TGTGCCATCGGCGGATCGGATTCACCCCTCCACTTT.

J is TRBJ2-5 and V is TRBV6-2 or TRBV6-3; no clear D. V was cut by 5 bases and J by 5 bases, with 6 bases left in between. CDR1 is MNHEY and CDR2 is SVGEGT in the germline V gene. The CDR3 has 11 amino acids. CDR3 bases: TGTGCCAGCAGTGACCGGGAGACCCAGTACTTC. As protein: CASSDRETQYF.

The rearrangement links TRBV5-1 to TRBJ2-2; D not certain. Germline V gives CDR1 SGHRS, CDR2 YFSETQ. This CDR3 comprises 15 residues. V lost 0 bases, J lost 1 base, and 7 bases lay in between. The CDR3 loop reads CASSLGGRNTGELFF. For the CDR3, the DNA is TGCGCCAGCAGCTTGGGAGGACGGAACACCGGGGAGCTGTTTTTT.

This clonotype was recorded a few times. This chain connects TRBV5-4 to TRBJ2-2, with 7 bases lining up with TRBD1. V lost 5 bases and J lost 4; bases outside the gene matches: 8. Per germline, CDR1 SGHNT and CDR2 YYREEE (reference sequence). The CDR3 is made up of 15 amino acids. In nucleotides, the CDR3 is TGTGCCAGCAGGGCTGACAGGGAAGTCACCGGGGAGCTGTTTTTT. Its translation: CASRADREVTGELFF. The full variable domain, in which reference TRBV5-4 and TRBJ2-2 provide the parts outside the CDR3, is ETGVTQSPTHLIKTRGQQVTLRCSSQSGHNTVSWYQQALGQGPQFIFQYYREEENGRGNFPPRFSGLQFPNYSSELNVNALELDDSALYLCASRADREVTGELFFGEGSRLTVL.

This chain links TRBV27 with TRBJ1-5, with D possibly TRBD1 on 5 matching bases. V was shortened by 0 bases and J by 11 bases, with 14 bases between the two germline ends. This CDR3 has 14 residues. The germline V gene encodes CDR1 MNHEY and CDR2 SMNVEV (reference sequence). CDR3 nucleotides: TGTGCCAGCAGTTTATCGGGACTGCTGTCGGCCCAGCATTTT. This sequence encodes CASSLSGLLSAQHF.

The rearrangement joins TRBV20-1 to TRBJ2-2; the D gene is possibly TRBD1 (6 bases). CDR3 length equals 13 residues. Trimming shortened V by 5 bases and J by 3 bases, and 10 bases separated the two germline ends. CDR1 DFQATT and CDR2 SNEGSKA come from the germline V gene (reference sequence). The CDR3: CSAGGRYTGELFF. CDR3 bases: TGCAGTGCTGGGGGCCGATACACCGGGGAGCTGTTTTTT.

The CDR3 protein is CASSQDFTGGGTDTQYF. The CDR3, as DNA: TGTGCCAGCAGCCAAGATTTCACAGGGGGTGGCACAGATACGCAGTATTTT. The chain is built from TRBV14 and TRBJ2-3; 8 bases are shared with TRBD1. Germline lookup yields CDR1 SGHDN and CDR2 FVKESK. This CDR3 spans 17 amino acids. Germline trimming cut 0 bases from V and 1 base from J; bases unmatched to any gene: 6. Complete variable domain (other parts from reference TRBV14 and TRBJ2-3): EAGVTQFPSHSVIEKGQTVTLRCDPISGHDNLYWYRRVMGKEIKFLLHFVKESKQDESGMPNNRFLAERTGGTYSTLKVQPAELEDSGVYFCASSQDFTGGGTDTQYFGPGTRLTVL.

There are a few counts of this clonotype. The chain has TRBV6-2 or TRBV6-3 and TRBJ2-5; D ambiguous. The V end lost 1 base, the J end lost 4 bases, and 10 bases lay between the germline ends. The CDR3 covers 14 residues. Germline CDR1 is MNHEY and CDR2 is SVGEGT. This chain's CDR3 is CASSYYRVGETQYF. The CDR3 DNA follows: TGTGCCAGCAGTTACTACCGGGTTGGAGAGACCCAGTACTTC.

This clonotype appeared a single time. Because it lacks the conserved phenylalanine or tryptophan at the end, this CDR3 is likely a read error. The V gene is TRBV3-1, the J gene TRBJ1-3, with a possible D match to TRBD1 (5 bases). Germline V CDR1 and CDR2: LGHDT, YNNKEL (reference sequence). The V end lost 1 base, the J end lost 2 bases, and 18 bases lay between the germline ends. The CDR3 is 18 residues long. In DNA, the CDR3 is TGTGCCAGCAGCCAAGTGCCCGGGGCGGGGCCTCCTGGAAACACCATATATATT. Encoded protein: CASSQVPGAGPPGNTIYI.

V and J are TRBV5-1 and TRBJ2-3, with D possibly being TRBD1 or TRBD2 (5 bases each). Trimming took off 7 bases at V and 4 bases at J, with 13 bases between the two ends. The germline V gene has CDR1 SGHRS and CDR2 YFSETQ. This CDR3 region has 13 residues. CDR3 in amino acids: CASYRDQADTQYF. The CDR3 DNA is TGCGCCAGCTACCGGGACCAAGCAGATACGCAGTATTTT.

V and J are TRBV3-1 and TRBJ2-6; tentatively, D is TRBD2 (5 bases). Trimming took 7 bases from V and 0 from J, leaving 7 bases between them. CDR1 and CDR2 from the germline V gene are LGHDT and YNNKEL (reference sequence). The CDR3 is made up of 14 amino acids. CDR3: CASTRDSGANVLTF. The CDR3 nucleotides are TGTGCCAGCACCCGGGACTCTGGGGCCAACGTCCTGACTTTC.

CDR3 coding DNA: TGTGCCAGCGGGGGGGGACGCTACAATGAGCAGTTCTTC. This gives the protein CASGGGRYNEQFF. The chain couples TRBV7-9 to TRBJ2-1, with 7 bases matching TRBD2. J gave up 3 bases and V 8 bases, and 4 bases lay outside the gene matches. The CDR3 loop spans 13 amino acids. CDR1 and CDR2 from the germline V gene are SEHNR and FQNEAQ (reference sequence).

This clonotype was recorded at least ten times. V usage is TRBV12-3 or TRBV12-4 and J usage is TRBJ2-4, with 7 positions matching TRBD1. V gave up 8 bases and J gave up 1 base; unmatched junction bases: 5. The CDR3 totals 14 residues. The CDR3 DNA reads TGTGCCAGCTTGCGACAGGGCGCCAAAAACATTCAGTACTTC. This sequence encodes CASLRQGAKNIQYF.

CDR3 in amino acids: CASTKQGAAVSNQPQHF. The CDR3 bases are TGTGCCAGCACCAAACAGGGGGCGGCGGTCTCCAATCAGCCCCAGCATTTT. The J gene is TRBJ1-5, the V gene TRBV6-2 or TRBV6-3; TRBD1 matches 9 bases. V lost 7 bases to trimming and J lost 3 bases; unmatched junction nucleotides: 13. The CDR3 totals 17 residues. Germline loops: CDR1 MNHEY, CDR2 SVGEGT.

The count of this clonotype is one. The V gene is TRBV9, the J gene TRBJ1-1; the D is unclear. Germline V gene lookup returns CDR1 SGDLS and CDR2 YYNGEE. Trimming removed 0 bases from V and 3 bases from J, with 3 bases in between. The CDR3 is 12 residues long. In DNA form, the CDR3 reads TGTGCCAGCAGCGTAGGGGACACTGAAGCTTTCTTT. Amino acid sequence: CASSVGDTEAFF.

The chain employs TRBV11-1 and TRBJ2-1, with D tentatively TRBD1 (7 bases). This CDR3 has 14 amino acids. Germline CDR1 and CDR2: SGHAT and FQDESV (reference sequence). V lost 5 bases, J lost 12 bases, and 20 bases lay in between. CDR3 protein: CASSDRDTGGGQFF. The CDR3 DNA reads as TGTGCCAGCAGCGACAGGGACACCGGAGGGGGGCAGTTCTTC.

This clonotype was detected only a few times. The chain carries TRBV6-6 and TRBJ1-1, with D possibly TRBD1 on 6 matching bases. Germline V gives CDR1 MNHNY, CDR2 SVGAGI (reference sequence). CDR3 size: 16 residues. V lost 6 bases to trimming and J lost 1 base, with 18 bases between them. CDR3 sequence: CASRVGAGGQNTEAFF. CDR3 DNA sequence: TGTGCCAGCAGGGTGGGGGCAGGTGGACAGAACACTGAAGCTTTCTTT.

Only a few counts were recorded for this clonotype. The chain links TRBV3-1 to TRBJ2-1, with 10 positions matching TRBD2. The CDR3 length is 18 residues. Trimming removed 0 bases from V and 9 bases from J; junction bases left unmatched: 14. From germline, CDR1 is LGHDT and CDR2 YNNKEL (reference sequence). The CDR3: CASSQDLQRGGRRREQFF. CDR3 DNA sequence: TGTGCCAGCAGCCAAGATCTCCAGCGGGGGGGCCGGAGGCGTGAGCAGTTCTTC.

This clonotype was detected a few times. This sequence joins TRBV18 and TRBJ2-7, with D maybe TRBD1 (6 bases). The CDR3 runs 14 residues. The V gene lost 5 bases and the J gene lost 2 bases, with 13 bases spanning the gap. Germline V gene lookup returns CDR1 KGHSH and CDR2 LQKENI. The CDR3 nucleotides are TGTGCCAGCTCATCGGGACACGGAGCCTACGAGCAGTACTTC. Translation gives CASSSGHGAYEQYF.

This clonotype turned up a few times. The chain uses TRBV7-3 and TRBJ2-3, with 7 bases fitting TRBD2. CDR1 SGHTA and CDR2 FQGTGA come from the germline V gene. This CDR3 has 16 amino acids. Losses at the gene ends were 0 bases for V and 2 bases for J; bases not matched to a gene: 5. The DNA of the CDR3 is TGTGCCAGCAGCTTAACGGGCGGGGGTTTCACAGATACGCAGTATTTT. It encodes CASSLTGGGFTDTQYF.

The chain is built from TRBV20-1 and TRBJ2-3, with 10 bases aligning to TRBD2. The CDR3 loop spans 16 amino acids. The V gene end was trimmed by 5 bases and the J gene end by 6 bases; junction bases not matched to a gene: 14. Germline CDR1 reads DFQATT; CDR2 reads SNEGSKA (reference sequence). In DNA form, the CDR3 reads TGCAGTGCTCCACATCTACTAGCGGGGTTTGCTGATACGCAGTATTTT. This sequence encodes CSAPHLLAGFADTQYF.

CDR3 coding DNA: TGTGCCAGCAGCCGTGACCTCGACAGGGGGAACACTGAAGCTTTCTTT. As protein: CASSRDLDRGNTEAFF. This chain uses TRBV5-5 with TRBJ1-1, with 8 bases matching TRBD1. CDR1 and CDR2 from the germline V gene are SGHKS and YYEKEE (reference sequence). V was clipped by 4 bases and J by 1 base; unmatched bases: 9. The CDR3 is made up of 16 amino acids.

This clonotype has only a few counts. This sequence joins TRBV7-2 and TRBJ2-4; 11 bases match TRBD2. V lost 5 bases and J lost 2; bases outside the gene matches: 8. CDR3 length: 17 residues. Germline loops: CDR1 SGHTA, CDR2 FQGNSA. This CDR3 reads CASSPEGTSGTKNIQYF. DNA of the CDR3: TGTGCCAGCAGCCCAGAAGGGACTAGCGGAACCAAAAACATTCAGTACTTC.

This clonotype was recorded once. The chain recombines TRBV18 with TRBJ1-2, with D unclear. The CDR3 spans 13 residues. V was cut by 3 bases and J by 4 bases, with 9 bases left in between. Germline V gene lookup returns CDR1 KGHSH and CDR2 LQKENI. CDR3 coding DNA: TGTGCCAGCTCACCGGAGGCGGTCTATGGCTACACCTTC. Residues: CASSPEAVYGYTF.

The genes are TRBV6-5 and TRBJ1-1; a possible D gene is TRBD1 (5 bases). Germline values: CDR1 MNHEY, CDR2 SVGAGI. V was clipped by 0 bases and J by 0 bases, with 14 bases between them. The CDR3 runs 17 residues. The chain's CDR3 is CASSYSRAGTLNTEAFF. The CDR3 DNA follows: TGTGCCAGCAGTTACTCGAGGGCAGGGACCCTGAACACTGAAGCTTTCTTT.

The chain combines TRBV12-3 or TRBV12-4 with TRBJ2-2, with 10 bases matching TRBD2. V was pared by 8 bases and J by 6 bases, with 9 bases of the junction left unmatched. This CDR3 has 15 residues. The CDR3 sequence: CASGELAGGPGELFF. CDR3 sequence (DNA): TGTGCCAGCGGGGAATTAGCGGGGGGCCCCGGGGAGCTGTTTTTT.

This clonotype rates as medium-sized. The V and J genes are TRBV5-1 and TRBJ2-2, with 7 bases identical to TRBD1. V dropped 4 bases and J dropped 4; count of bases not matched to a gene: 4. CDR3 size: 14 residues. Germline V gene data show CDR1 as SGHRS and CDR2 as YFSETQ. The CDR3 nucleotides are TGCGCCAGCAGCCCACAGGGGCCCACCGGGGAGCTGTTTTTT. Its translation is CASSPQGPTGELFF.

In its sample, this clonotype was seen a few times. This rearrangement joins TRBV7-9 to TRBJ2-6, with D tentatively TRBD1 (6 bases). This CDR3 spans 15 amino acids. V lost 7 bases, J lost 4 bases, and 14 bases lay in between. In germline, CDR1 is SEHNR, CDR2 FQNEAQ (reference sequence). CDR3 sequence: CASTRTVIGANVLTF. The DNA for the CDR3 is TGTGCCAGCACACGGACAGTTATCGGGGCCAACGTCCTGACTTTC.

The chain couples TRBV5-8 to TRBJ2-7; 10 nucleotides agree with TRBD1. Germline trimming cut 4 bases from V and 8 bases from J; bases unmatched to any gene: 6. The germline V gene has CDR1 SGHTS and CDR2 YDEGEE. The CDR3 loop spans 13 amino acids. As DNA, the CDR3 is TGTGCCAGCAGCCGACAGGACAGGGGGAAGCAGTACGTC. Translated: CASSRQDRGKQYV.